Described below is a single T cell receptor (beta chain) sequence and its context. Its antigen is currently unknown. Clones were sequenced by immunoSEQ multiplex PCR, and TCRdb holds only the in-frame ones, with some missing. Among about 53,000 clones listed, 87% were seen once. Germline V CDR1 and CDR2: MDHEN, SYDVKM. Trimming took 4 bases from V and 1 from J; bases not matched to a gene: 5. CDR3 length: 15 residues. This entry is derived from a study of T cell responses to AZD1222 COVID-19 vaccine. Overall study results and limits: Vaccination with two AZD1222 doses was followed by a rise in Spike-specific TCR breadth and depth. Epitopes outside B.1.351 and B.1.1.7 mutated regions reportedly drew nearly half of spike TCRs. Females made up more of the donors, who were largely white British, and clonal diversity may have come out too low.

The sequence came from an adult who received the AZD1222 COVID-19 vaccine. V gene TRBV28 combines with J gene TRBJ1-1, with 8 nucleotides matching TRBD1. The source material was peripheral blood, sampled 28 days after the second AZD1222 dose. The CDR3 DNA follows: TGTGCCAGCAGTTCAGGGGGCTCGGAGAACACTGAAGCTTTCTTT. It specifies CASSSGGSENTEAFF.